The 31 T cell receptor beta chains given below trace back to one sample, sequenced in a study of T cell responses to AZD1222 COVID-19 vaccine. The assay was immunoSEQ multiplex PCR, and TCRdb's table has in-frame clones only and misses some. The data contain hundreds of thousands of clones, approximately 94% of them singletons. This material consisted of peripheral blood, taken on day 0 of MenACWY control vaccination. These TCRs come from an adult in good health.

The V gene is TRBV30, the J gene TRBJ1-3; D gene ambiguous. Trimming removed 3 bases at V and 1 base at J, with 4 bases between. Germline assignment: CDR1 GTSNPN and CDR2 SVGIG (reference sequence). The CDR3 contains 12 residues. The CDR3 region is CAWRDSGNTIYF. CDR3 bases: TGTGCCTGGAGGGATTCTGGAAACACCATATATTTT.

The rearrangement joins TRBV24-1 to TRBJ2-1, with D perhaps matching TRBD2 (5 bases). The V end was cut by 0 bases, the J end by 9 bases, with 11 bases between. The germline CDR1 and CDR2 sequences are KGHDR and SFDVKD. CDR3 length: 14 residues. The CDR3 loop reads CATSDLTSRAEQFF. As DNA, the CDR3 is TGTGCCACCAGTGATTTGACTAGTCGGGCTGAGCAGTTCTTC.

The chain couples TRBV2 to TRBJ1-4; a weak D match, TRBD1 (5 bases). Trimming removed 7 bases from V and 4 bases from J, with 13 bases in between. In germline, CDR1 is SNHLY, CDR2 FYNNEI. The CDR3 contains 14 residues. CDR3 nucleotide sequence: TGTGCCAGCACCCGACAGATAGTTAATGAAAAACTGTTTTTT. Translated, it gives CASTRQIVNEKLFF.

The chain uses TRBV11-1 and TRBJ2-7; the D is unclear. Trimming pared 5 bases from V and 3 bases from J, leaving 8 bases between. The V gene's germline CDR1 is SGHAT and CDR2 FQDESV (reference sequence). The CDR3 length is 12 residues. Here the CDR3 reads CASSHSSYEQYF. The CDR3 DNA follows: TGTGCCAGCAGCCATTCTAGCTACGAGCAGTACTTC.

The sample holds a few counts of this clone. The chain combines TRBV27 with TRBJ1-1; D is possibly TRBD1 (5 bases). CDR3 length equals 13 residues. V was pared by 2 bases and J by 4 bases, with 8 bases between. Germline assignment: CDR1 MNHEY and CDR2 SMNVEV (reference sequence). CDR3 sequence (DNA): TGTGCCAGCAGTTTACAGGGAGGCACTGAAGCTTTCTTT. Its translation: CASSLQGGTEAFF.

The J gene is TRBJ1-1, the V gene TRBV2, with 10 nucleotides matching TRBD1. The CDR3 is made up of 14 amino acids. Germline CDR1 reads SNHLY; CDR2 reads FYNNEI. J gave up 3 bases and V 6 bases, and 4 bases lay outside the gene matches. CDR3 region: CASSAGQGHTEAFF. DNA for the CDR3: TGTGCCAGCAGCGCGGGACAGGGGCACACTGAAGCTTTCTTT.

V gene TRBV29-1 combines with J gene TRBJ1-2, with D possibly TRBD1 on 5 matching bases. Germline values: CDR1 SQVTM, CDR2 ANQGSEA. V was clipped by 2 bases and J by 4 bases, with 20 bases between them. The CDR3 length is 16 residues. The CDR3 is CSVERGGKFDRYGYTF. The DNA of the CDR3 is TGCAGCGTTGAAAGGGGTGGGAAATTTGATCGCTATGGCTACACCTTC.

This chain uses TRBV11-3 with TRBJ2-3; D not resolved. V was trimmed by 1 base and J by 1 base, leaving 9 bases between them. CDR1 is SGHNT and CDR2 is YENEEA in the germline V gene. This CDR3 is 15 amino acids long. Here the CDR3 reads CASSLGASGTDTQYF. DNA for the CDR3: TGTGCCAGCAGCTTAGGGGCATCGGGCACAGATACGCAGTATTTT.

This chain links TRBV5-6 with TRBJ2-2; the D call may be TRBD1 or TRBD2 (6 bases each). CDR3 length: 15 amino acids. V was clipped by 0 bases and J by 4 bases, with 10 bases between them. The germline CDR1 and CDR2 sequences are SGHDT and YYEEEE. The CDR3 nucleotides are TGTGCCAGCAGCTTGGGCCCGGGGGCCACCGGGGAGCTGTTTTTT. Amino acids: CASSLGPGATGELFF.

V usage is TRBV7-2 and J usage is TRBJ2-7; unclear D gene. Germline V gives CDR1 SGHTA, CDR2 FQGNSA. The length of the CDR3 is 13 residues. V was clipped by 2 bases and J by 1 base, with 6 bases between them. Written as DNA, the CDR3 is TGTGCCAGCAGCTTATCAGTGTCCTACGAGCAGTACTTC. Its translation: CASSLSVSYEQYF.

The J gene is TRBJ1-6, the V gene TRBV10-1; D call uncertain. Germline V gene sequence: CDR1 WNHNN, CDR2 SYGVQD (reference sequence). Trimming stripped 6 bases from V and 9 bases from J, with 9 bases between. The CDR3 covers 12 residues. CDR3 protein: CASRAHSSPLHF. The CDR3, as DNA: TGCGCCAGCAGGGCCCATAGTTCACCCCTCCACTTT.

The rearrangement joins TRBV12-3 or TRBV12-4 to TRBJ1-1; D is possibly TRBD1 (6 bases). The CDR3 is 13 residues long. V was trimmed by 6 bases and J by 4 bases, leaving 12 bases between them. The CDR3 reads CASRPQGRTEAFF. In nucleotides, the CDR3 is TGTGCCAGCAGGCCACAGGGTCGCACTGAAGCTTTCTTT.

This chain links TRBV19 with TRBJ2-1; tentative D call: TRBD2 (5 bases). Trimming pared 5 bases from V and 6 bases from J, leaving 11 bases between. Germline V lookup: CDR1 LNHDA, CDR2 SQIVND (reference sequence). This CDR3 is 13 amino acids long. DNA of the CDR3: TGTGCCAGTAGTGAGGGTTTCTTCAATGAGCAGTTCTTC. Its protein product is CASSEGFFNEQFF. Supplemented by reference TRBV19 and TRBJ2-1, the full variable domain reads DGGITQSPKYLFRKEGQNVTLSCEQNLNHDAMYWYRQDPGQGLRLIYYSQIVNDFQKGDIAEGYSVSREKKESFPLTVTSAQKNPTAFYLCASSEGFFNEQFFGPGTRLTVL.

This chain links TRBV5-5 with TRBJ1-5; D gene unclear. Deletions cut 1 base from V and 3 bases from J, with 8 bases between. This CDR3 region has 14 residues. From germline, CDR1 is SGHKS and CDR2 YYEKEE (reference sequence). CDR3 in DNA: TGTGCCAGCAGCTTGCTCCCCGACAATCAGCCCCAGCATTTT. This codes for CASSLLPDNQPQHF. Full variable domain (rest looked up from reference TRBV5-5 and TRBJ1-5): DAGVTQSPTHLIKTRGQQVTLRCSPISGHKSVSWYQQVLGQGPQFIFQYYEKEERGRGNFPDRFSARQFPNYSSELNVNALLLGDSALYLCASSLLPDNQPQHFGDGTRLSIL.

Concerning this clone itself: One end of the junction varies from germline; a read error may be responsible. The rearrangement joins TRBV2 to TRBJ1-2; D call uncertain. Per germline, CDR1 SNHLY and CDR2 FYNNEI. This CDR3 has 19 amino acids. The CDR3 DNA reads TGTGCCAGCAGTGAGGGGTGGACCTTTGCGGCGAGGACTAACTATGGCTACACTTTC. Translated: CASSEGWTFAARTNYGYTF.

The chain joins TRBV1 to TRBJ2-7; the D call of TRBD1 is as the table states it, not checked on the DNA. TRBV1 represents a pseudogene. This CDR3 has 15 amino acids. CDR3 coding DNA: TGCACCAGCAGCCCACTGGGCCGACCCTCCTACGAGCAGTACTTC. Its translation is CTSSPLGRPSYEQYF.

The genes are TRBV6-2 or TRBV6-3 and TRBJ1-1; TRBD1 aligns across 8 bases. J lost 5 bases, V lost 5 bases, and 4 bases had no gene match. Germline V gives CDR1 MNHEY, CDR2 SVGEGT. The length of the CDR3 is 13 residues. The CDR3 region has the DNA TGTGCCAGCAGTGTCGACAGGGGAACTGAAGCTTTCTTT. Its translation is CASSVDRGTEAFF.

The rearrangement joins TRBV11-2 to TRBJ1-1; D perhaps matches TRBD1 (6 bases). This CDR3 spans 14 amino acids. The V and J ends lost 1 base and 2 bases respectively, with 8 bases between them. Germline assignment: CDR1 SGHAT and CDR2 FQNNGV. CDR3 amino acids: CASSLAQGNTEAFF. CDR3 bases: TGTGCCAGCAGCTTAGCACAGGGAAACACTGAAGCTTTCTTT.

This clone is a singleton in its sample. The CDR3 DNA reads as TGTGCCTGGAGTGTACCGCGAAGTGGGCGGGGGGGCTATGGCTACACCTTC. This translates into CAWSVPRSGRGGYGYTF. The genes are TRBV30 and TRBJ1-2, with D possibly TRBD1 on 5 matching bases. The CDR3 runs 17 residues. Deletions cut 0 bases from V and 4 bases from J, with 21 bases between. Germline V gene sequence: CDR1 GTSNPN, CDR2 SVGIG (reference sequence).

This sequence joins TRBV6-1 and TRBJ1-6, with unresolved D. CDR1 is MNHNS, CDR2 SASEGT, per germline. The CDR3 extends over 16 amino acids. Trimming removed 3 bases from V and 8 bases from J, with 17 bases in between. The CDR3 spells CASSERTVVFYSPLHF. Written as DNA, the CDR3 is TGTGCCAGCAGTGAGCGCACAGTCGTCTTTTATTCACCCCTCCACTTT.

The gene calls are TRBV19 and TRBJ1-2, with TRBD1 matching 8 bases. The CDR3 length is 18 residues. Germline V gives CDR1 LNHDA, CDR2 SQIVND (reference sequence). V lost 3 bases and J lost 2; bases outside the gene matches: 14. CDR3 bases: TGTGCCAGTAGTATCAACTATAGAGGGACAGGCGCCAACTATGGCTACACCTTC. This encodes CASSINYRGTGANYGYTF. Supplemented by reference TRBV19 and TRBJ1-2, the full variable domain reads DGGITQSPKYLFRKEGQNVTLSCEQNLNHDAMYWYRQDPGQGLRLIYYSQIVNDFQKGDIAEGYSVSREKKESFPLTVTSAQKNPTAFYLCASSINYRGTGANYGYTFGSGTRLTVV.

The CDR3 reads CSESGSYNSPLHF. CDR3 in DNA: TGCAGCGAGAGTGGGTCCTATAATTCACCCCTCCACTTT. The genes are TRBV29-1 and TRBJ1-6; D is unresolved. The CDR3 is made up of 13 amino acids. V was cut by 7 bases and J by 1 base, with 8 bases left in between. CDR1 and CDR2 (germline): SQVTM, ANQGSEA.

This clone was seen once. The V and J genes are TRBV6-5 and TRBJ1-1; maybe TRBD1 (6 bases). Trimming cost V 6 bases and J 5 bases, with 13 bases left between them. CDR3 length: 13 amino acids. CDR1 is MNHEY and CDR2 is SVGAGI in the germline V gene. This chain's CDR3 is CASRSQGSTEAFF. CDR3 bases: TGTGCCAGCAGGTCACAGGGAAGTACTGAAGCTTTCTTT.

The J gene is TRBJ1-4, the V gene TRBV6-6; D is perhaps TRBD1 (5 bases). The CDR3 contains 11 residues. V was shortened by 4 bases and J by 15 bases, with 12 bases between the two germline ends. Germline V gene data show CDR1 as MNHNY and CDR2 as SVGAGI (reference sequence). CDR3 nucleotide sequence: TGTGCCAGCAGTTCGACGACAGAATTGTTTTTT. It codes for CASSSTTELFF.

This chain links TRBV7-2 with TRBJ2-1; the match to TRBD2 covers 7 bases. CDR3 length: 17 amino acids. The J segment lost 2 bases and the V segment lost 0 bases, leaving 7 bases of the junction unmatched. CDR1 is SGHTA, CDR2 FQGNSA, per germline. The CDR3 is CASSLAMLAGAYNEQFF. The CDR3 coding sequence is TGTGCCAGCAGCTTAGCGATGCTGGCGGGGGCCTACAATGAGCAGTTCTTC.

The chain employs TRBV27 and TRBJ2-7; 12 nucleotides align to TRBD1. Per the germline V gene, CDR1 is MNHEY and CDR2 is SMNVEV (reference sequence). V lost 5 bases to trimming and J lost 4 bases; unmatched junction nucleotides: 6. The CDR3 has 15 residues. The CDR3 protein is CASSLAGQGAYEQYF. Here the CDR3 DNA reads TGTGCCAGCAGTCTGGCGGGACAGGGGGCTTACGAGCAGTACTTC.

The CDR3 reads CASSLQGASEQYF. CDR3 in DNA: TGTGCCAGCAGCTTGCAGGGGGCAAGCGAGCAGTACTTC. V is TRBV7-9 and J is TRBJ2-7; 8 bases map to TRBD1. J gave up 6 bases and V 3 bases, and 4 bases lay outside the gene matches. Germline loops: CDR1 SEHNR, CDR2 FQNEAQ (reference sequence). The CDR3 is 13 amino acids. The whole variable domain, filled in from reference TRBV7-9 and TRBJ2-7, reads DTGVSQNPRHKITKRGQNVTFRCDPISEHNRLYWYRQTLGQGPEFLTYFQNEAQLEKSRLLSDRFSAERPKGSFSTLEIQRTEQGDSAMYLCASSLQGASEQYFGPGTRLTVT.

Only a few counts were recorded for this clone. The V and J genes are TRBV7-2 and TRBJ2-7, with TRBD2 matching 14 bases. Germline assignment: CDR1 SGHTA and CDR2 FQGNSA. The V segment lost 1 base and the J segment 7 bases; nucleotides outside the gene matches: 3. The CDR3 is 15 amino acids. CDR3: CASSLGLAGGQEQYF. The CDR3 DNA sequence: TGTGCCAGCAGCTTAGGACTAGCGGGGGGGCAAGAGCAGTACTTC.

This clone was picked up a small number of times. The chain has TRBV18 and TRBJ1-3, with D possibly TRBD1 on 5 matching bases. The CDR3 is 15 residues long. Per the germline V gene, CDR1 is KGHSH and CDR2 is LQKENI. V was clipped by 3 bases and J by 0 bases, with 9 bases between them. CDR3 nucleotide sequence: TGTGCCAGCTCACCTGACAGAAACTCTGGAAACACCATATATTTT. Amino acids: CASSPDRNSGNTIYF. Full variable domain (rest looked up from reference TRBV18 and TRBJ1-3): NAGVMQNPRHLVRRRGQEARLRCSPMKGHSHVYWYRQLPEEGLKFMVYLQKENIIDESGMPKERFSAEFPKEGPSILRIQQVVRGDSAAYFCASSPDRNSGNTIYFGEGSWLTVV.

The chain uses TRBV18 and TRBJ1-2; D remains unclear. Trimming removed 2 bases at V and 6 bases at J, with 13 bases between. The CDR3 extends over 14 amino acids. The V gene's germline CDR1 is KGHSH and CDR2 LQKENI. CDR3 in DNA: TGTGCCAGCTCACCAACTACGGAGAGGAATGGCTACACCTTC. This codes for CASSPTTERNGYTF.

V is TRBV3-1 (or the pseudogene TRBV3-2) and J is TRBJ1-2; 9 bases align to TRBD1. V shed 1 base and J 7 bases; nucleotides not matched to a gene: 7. The CDR3 is 15 amino acids. Germline values: CDR1 LGHDT, CDR2 YNNKEL (reference sequence). The CDR3 loop reads CASSQAPGQGRGYTF. Here the CDR3 DNA reads TGTGCCAGCAGCCAAGCCCCGGGACAGGGACGTGGCTACACCTTC.